This T cell receptor beta chain was identified during a study of cytomegalovirus exposure and HLA in healthy donors. Study-level points and caveats: A later analysis associated 16,000 or so TCR beta sequences with HLA alleles at a 0.05 false discovery rate. Reported results showed that the classifier diagnosed cytomegalovirus status with high specificity and sensitivity. Association of a missense DCLRE1C variant with TCR beta V- and J-gene trimming was reported in a later analysis. An analysis was carried out at a later point. It showed that HLA-associated TCR beta chains were more clonally expanded than equally common non-associated chains.

It was with 60 Vbeta and 13 Jbeta primers that the PCR ran. This table comes from immunoSEQ multiplex PCR, and its TCRdb copy is limited to in-frame clones, with some not included. The profile shows approximately 90,000 clones, 77% of them singletons. A remark on this clone: What it binds is unknown.

The clonotype was recovered from a boy aged 5-17 years in good health and CMV-seronegative. Sequenced material: PBMCs.

CDR3 protein: CASRTGWDTEAFF. The CDR3 nucleotides are TGTGCCAGCAGGACAGGGTGGGACACTGAAGCTTTCTTT. The chain uses TRBV27 and TRBJ1-1; 7 nucleotides agree with TRBD1. V shed 6 bases and J 3 bases; nucleotides not matched to a gene: 4. The germline CDR1 and CDR2 sequences are MNHEY and SMNVEV (reference sequence). The CDR3 consists of 13 residues.